Below, 25 T cell receptor beta chains from the same sample are listed, as sequenced in a study of T cell clonotyping in hematopoietic cell transplantation. Clones were sequenced by immunoSEQ multiplex PCR, and TCRdb holds only the in-frame ones, with some missing. There are 14,000 or so clones in the sample; less than 98% occur only once, and approximately 4% lies in the top ten. The sample consisted of peripheral blood mononuclear cells, taken 30 days after allogeneic stem cell transplant. Receptors originate from a female patient in her 50s who had an allogeneic stem cell transplant from an unrelated donor, so T cells may come from the graft donor. Some clones in this sample may be carry-over from other donors' samples.

The CDR3 region has the DNA TGCAGCGTTGAGTCCAGGGGGCTTTCAGAGACCCAGTACTTC. Translating gives CSVESRGLSETQYF. This chain links TRBV29-1 with TRBJ2-5; 8 nucleotides match TRBD1. The trim removed 3 bases at V and 4 bases at J, leaving 7 bases unmatched. Germline V lookup: CDR1 SQVTM, CDR2 ANQGSEA. The CDR3 loop spans 14 amino acids.

The gene calls are TRBV10-3 and TRBJ2-7, with D maybe TRBD2 (5 bases). V shed 0 bases and J shed 7 bases, with 10 bases lying between them. From germline, CDR1 is ENHRY and CDR2 SYGVKD. The CDR3 loop spans 13 amino acids. CDR3 residues: CAISESEGKEQYF. DNA of the CDR3: TGTGCCATCAGTGAGTCTGAGGGTAAGGAGCAGTACTTC.

The CDR3 DNA reads as TGTGCCAGCAGCTTGGGCGGCGGGAGCGAGACCCAGTACTTC. Translated: CASSLGGGSETQYF. The V call is TRBV5-6, the J call TRBJ2-5, with 7 bases aligning to TRBD2. With 0 bases clipped from V and 5 bases from J, the junction kept 4 bases outside the gene matches. CDR1 is SGHDT, CDR2 YYEEEE, per germline. The CDR3 contains 14 residues.

The chain uses TRBV10-3 and TRBJ2-7; D is undetermined. This CDR3 spans 14 amino acids. The germline V and J ends were trimmed by 3 bases and 3 bases, with 12 bases remaining between them. Germline V CDR1 and CDR2: ENHRY, SYGVKD. CDR3 region: CAISDPNGSYEQYF. The DNA for the CDR3 is TGTGCCATCAGTGACCCCAACGGTAGCTACGAGCAGTACTTC.

The chain recombines TRBV6-5 with TRBJ2-2; perhaps TRBD2 as D (5 bases). Germline V CDR1 and CDR2: MNHEY, SVGAGI. Trimming removed 4 bases from V and 7 bases from J, with 19 bases in between. This CDR3 region has 16 residues. The CDR3 sequence: CASSSLKEGNFGELFF. The CDR3, as DNA: TGTGCCAGCAGTTCCCTTAAAGAGGGTAACTTCGGGGAGCTGTTTTTT.

The V call is TRBV11-2, the J call TRBJ1-6; D is undetermined. V was cut by 6 bases and J by 10 bases, with 16 bases left in between. CDR3 length: 14 amino acids. The germline gives CDR1 SGHAT, CDR2 FQNNGV. CDR3: CASSGLLRQSPLHF. The CDR3 DNA is TGTGCCAGCAGTGGGTTATTACGTCAGTCACCCCTCCACTTT.

The chain links TRBV5-4 to TRBJ2-7; 15 nucleotides align to TRBD2. The J segment lost 2 bases and the V segment lost 3 bases, leaving 3 bases of the junction unmatched. Germline V lookup: CDR1 SGHNT, CDR2 YYREEE (reference sequence). The CDR3 has 16 residues. Here the CDR3 DNA reads TGTGCCAGCAGCTGGGGACTAGCGGGAGGACCCTACGAGCAGTACTTC. It yields the protein CASSWGLAGGPYEQYF.

The gene calls are TRBV14 and TRBJ2-7; D call uncertain. Germline V gives CDR1 SGHDN, CDR2 FVKESK. This CDR3 region has 15 residues. The V end was cut by 0 bases, the J end by 0 bases, with 9 bases between. The CDR3 here is CASSQDRWSSYEQYF. The CDR3 region has the DNA TGTGCCAGCAGCCAAGATCGGTGGAGCTCCTACGAGCAGTACTTC. Combining the CDR3 with reference TRBV14 and TRBJ2-7 gives the whole variable domain EAGVTQFPSHSVIEKGQTVTLRCDPISGHDNLYWYRRVMGKEIKFLLHFVKESKQDESGMPNNRFLAERTGGTYSTLKVQPAELEDSGVYFCASSQDRWSSYEQYFGPGTRLTVT.

V and J are TRBV9 and TRBJ2-7; D may be TRBD2 (5 bases). The CDR3 totals 14 residues. CDR1 and CDR2 from the germline V gene are SGDLS and YYNGEE. Trimming removed 4 bases at V and 0 bases at J, with 11 bases between. CDR3 nucleotide sequence: TGTGCCAGCAGCCTGAGGGATAGCTCCTACGAGCAGTACTTC. Amino acids: CASSLRDSSYEQYF. Using reference TRBV9 and TRBJ2-7 for the parts outside the CDR3, the full variable domain is DSGVTQTPKHLITATGQRVTLRCSPRSGDLSVYWYQQSLDQGLQFLIQYYNGEERAKGNILERFSAQQFPDLHSELNLSSLELGDSALYFCASSLRDSSYEQYFGPGTRLTVT.

This clone has just one count. The rearrangement links TRBV11-2 to TRBJ2-5; no firm D call. The CDR3 runs to 14 residues. Germline V gene data show CDR1 as SGHAT and CDR2 as FQNNGV. Trimming pared 2 bases from V and 7 bases from J, leaving 14 bases between. CDR3 in amino acids: CASSLILGAVTQYF. The CDR3, as DNA: TGTGCCAGCAGCTTAATATTAGGTGCCGTGACCCAGTACTTC.

The J gene is TRBJ2-1, the V gene TRBV29-1, with D uncertain. The V end lost 7 bases, the J end lost 8 bases, and 9 bases lay between the germline ends. The CDR3 spans 10 residues. CDR1 and CDR2 (germline): SQVTM, ANQGSEA. As DNA, the CDR3 is TGCAGCGGATCTTACGATGAGCAGTTCTTC. It specifies CSGSYDEQFF.

V usage is TRBV10-2 and J usage is TRBJ2-5, with 12 bases matching TRBD2. The CDR3 sequence is 15 residues long. After removal of 4 bases from V and 5 bases from J, the junction contained 5 bases not matched to a gene. The germline CDR1 and CDR2 sequences are WSHSY and SAAADI. The DNA of the CDR3 is TGCGCCAGCAGTGGGACTAGCGGGGTATCGGAGACCCAGTACTTC. Translated: CASSGTSGVSETQYF.

The J gene is TRBJ2-7, the V gene TRBV30; TRBD1 might be the D (6 bases). CDR1 and CDR2 from the germline V gene are GTSNPN and SVGIG (reference sequence). CDR3 length equals 12 residues. V was clipped by 0 bases and J by 5 bases, with 8 bases between them. For the CDR3, the DNA is TGTGCCTGGAGTGTACAGGGCCACGAGCAGTACTTC. Its protein product is CAWSVQGHEQYF.

The chain has TRBV7-9 and TRBJ1-1, with 7 bases matching TRBD1. CDR1 and CDR2 from the germline V gene are SEHNR and FQNEAQ (reference sequence). V lost 1 base to trimming and J lost 4 bases; unmatched junction nucleotides: 3. CDR3 length: 14 amino acids. CDR3 bases: TGTGCCAGCAGCTTAGGGACAGGACGCACTGAAGCTTTCTTT. This translates into CASSLGTGRTEAFF.

This clone was picked up one time. The chain couples TRBV11-2 to TRBJ1-2; perhaps TRBD1 as D (5 bases). The CDR3 totals 16 residues. Looked up from germline, CDR1 is SGHAT and CDR2 is FQNNGV. Trimming left V 5 bases short and J 3 bases short, with 19 bases between. For the CDR3, the DNA is TGTGCCAGCAGCCCGGGGCGAGGCCTAGGACACTATGGCTACACCTTC. Its protein is CASSPGRGLGHYGYTF.

V gene TRBV30 combines with J gene TRBJ1-1; D is ambiguous. CDR1 is GTSNPN, CDR2 SVGIG, per germline (reference sequence). The CDR3 contains 15 residues. Trimming stripped 4 bases from V and 0 bases from J, with 15 bases between. The CDR3 DNA reads as TGTGCCTGGATATCCTTCCGGGAGATGAACACTGAAGCTTTCTTT. Translating gives CAWISFREMNTEAFF.

The chain is built from TRBV6-1 and TRBJ2-5; 11 bases align to TRBD2. This CDR3 is built from 15 residues. Germline lookup yields CDR1 MNHNS and CDR2 SASEGT. V shed 11 bases, J shed 2 bases, and the junction held 10 bases outside the gene matches. The CDR3 loop is CAGGVAGGSQETQYF. The CDR3, as DNA: TGTGCCGGAGGGGTAGCGGGGGGGTCACAAGAGACCCAGTACTTC.

In this sample, this clone turned up once. V and J are TRBV12-5 and TRBJ1-1; no clear D gene. This CDR3 has 12 residues. Trimming stripped 5 bases from V and 4 bases from J, with 8 bases between. Germline V CDR1 and CDR2: LGHNT, FRNRAP. The CDR3 bases are TGTGCTAGTGGTCTGTCCCCCACTGAAGCTTTCTTT. It codes for CASGLSPTEAFF.

The chain links TRBV9 to TRBJ2-2; D unresolved. The CDR3 runs 13 residues. Germline-derived CDR1 and CDR2 are SGDLS and YYNGEE. Trimming removed 2 bases at V and 7 bases at J, with 9 bases between. The DNA for the CDR3 is TGTGCCAGCAGCGTCGGTTCGTACGGGGAGCTGTTTTTT. It translates to CASSVGSYGELFF. Using reference TRBV9 and TRBJ2-2 for the parts outside the CDR3, the full variable domain is DSGVTQTPKHLITATGQRVTLRCSPRSGDLSVYWYQQSLDQGLQFLIQYYNGEERAKGNILERFSAQQFPDLHSELNLSSLELGDSALYFCASSVGSYGELFFGEGSRLTVL.

The chain combines TRBV5-1 with TRBJ2-3; D is uncertain. CDR1 is SGHRS and CDR2 is YFSETQ in the germline V gene. The V end lost 2 bases, the J end lost 4 bases, and 11 bases lay between the germline ends. This CDR3 is built from 14 residues. DNA for the CDR3: TGCGCCAGCAGCTTATGGCTAGGTGCAGATACGCAGTATTTT. This encodes CASSLWLGADTQYF.

V gene TRBV6-1 combines with J gene TRBJ1-1; no definite D call. CDR1 is MNHNS and CDR2 is SASEGT in the germline V gene. The V end lost 1 base, the J end lost 8 bases, and 17 bases lay between the germline ends. The CDR3 runs to 15 residues. CDR3 DNA sequence: TGTGCCAGCAGTGAAGAAATTGGGGTCATATCGGAAGCTTTCTTT. Amino acids: CASSEEIGVISEAFF.

This sequence joins TRBV28 and TRBJ2-3, with 8 bases lining up with TRBD2. Trimming removed 3 bases from V and 5 bases from J; junction bases left unmatched: 1. Germline CDR1 reads MDHEN; CDR2 reads SYDVKM. The CDR3 has 13 residues. CDR3: CASSLAGGDTQYF. In nucleotides, the CDR3 is TGTGCCAGCAGTTTGGCGGGGGGAGATACGCAGTATTTT.

The chain recombines TRBV6-8 with TRBJ2-7; D ambiguous. Germline V gene data show CDR1 as MNHGY and CDR2 as SAAAGT. V gave up 5 bases and J gave up 2 bases, with 16 bases separating them. This CDR3 region has 15 residues. CDR3 region: CASSPPIGQTYEQYF. Here the CDR3 DNA reads TGTGCCAGCAGTCCGCCAATAGGGCAGACCTACGAGCAGTACTTC.

V is TRBV2 and J is TRBJ1-4, with D possibly TRBD1 on 6 matching bases. V was trimmed by 4 bases and J by 8 bases, leaving 14 bases between them. Germline V gene data show CDR1 as SNHLY and CDR2 as FYNNEI. The CDR3 sequence is 14 residues long. The CDR3 loop is CASSGGGGGEKLFF. In DNA, the CDR3 is TGTGCCAGCAGTGGCGGGGGGGGCGGCGAAAAACTGTTTTTT.

J is TRBJ2-7 and V is TRBV30; 10 positions match TRBD1. Germline V gene sequence: CDR1 GTSNPN, CDR2 SVGIG (reference sequence). The CDR3 extends over 14 amino acids. V was clipped by 5 bases and J by 2 bases; unmatched bases: 6. The CDR3 sequence is CAWGTGTGAYEQYF. The CDR3 DNA sequence: TGTGCCTGGGGTACCGGGACAGGGGCCTACGAGCAGTACTTC.